The source of this T cell receptor beta chain is a study of T cell changes during pregnancy in multiple sclerosis. Sequencing was performed with immunoSEQ multiplex PCR; in TCRdb, only in-frame clones are kept and a portion is missing. Here the sample spans about 27,000 clones, about 88% being singletons. This CDR3 contains 13 residues. V lost 3 bases, J lost 6 bases, and 11 bases lay in between. CDR1 and CDR2 from the germline V gene are MDHEN and SYDVKM. This TCR derives from a female donor with multiple sclerosis, enrolled in a pregnancy study. The rearrangement joins TRBV28 to TRBJ1-2, with D hard to call. The sequencing used CD8+ T cells from peripheral blood mononuclear cells, collected in the second trimester of pregnancy. The CDR3 bases are TGTGCCAGCAGTTTTTTCCGGGAAGATGGCTACACCTTC. Translated: CASSFFREDGYTF.